This T cell receptor beta chain was captured by sequencing in a study of shared clonotypes between healthy human individuals. Findings and caveats of the study: Non-shared clonotypes had lower generation probabilities than those shared by all four donors. Researchers found naive subsets generally carried larger estimated richness than memory subsets.

This CDR3 spans 14 amino acids. CDR1 and CDR2 from the germline V gene are SGHRS and YFSETQ. The germline V and J ends were trimmed by 2 bases and 3 bases, with 10 bases remaining between them. Under the authors' procedure: Junction-only sequences produced by ImmunoSEQ had no quality scores, so filtering differed. Using immunoSEQ multiplex PCR, the repertoire was profiled, and TCRdb retains in-frame clones only, with some absent. V and J calls and clone size are given by that table; D and trimming were obtained from the DNA. This table has millions of clones, over 85% appearing once. For this clone: No antigen is known for it.

Naive CD4+ cells were CD45RA-selected; the remaining cells were memory. This clonotype was sampled from a man between 18 and 29 years old in good health. The sequenced material came from naive CD4+ T cells sorted from blood. The subset here: CD45RA+ positively selected. The chain is built from TRBV5-1 and TRBJ2-3; D not resolved. CDR3 in DNA: TGCGCCAGCAGCTTCTCACCGAGAACAGATACGCAGTATTTT. Amino acid sequence: CASSFSPRTDTQYF.